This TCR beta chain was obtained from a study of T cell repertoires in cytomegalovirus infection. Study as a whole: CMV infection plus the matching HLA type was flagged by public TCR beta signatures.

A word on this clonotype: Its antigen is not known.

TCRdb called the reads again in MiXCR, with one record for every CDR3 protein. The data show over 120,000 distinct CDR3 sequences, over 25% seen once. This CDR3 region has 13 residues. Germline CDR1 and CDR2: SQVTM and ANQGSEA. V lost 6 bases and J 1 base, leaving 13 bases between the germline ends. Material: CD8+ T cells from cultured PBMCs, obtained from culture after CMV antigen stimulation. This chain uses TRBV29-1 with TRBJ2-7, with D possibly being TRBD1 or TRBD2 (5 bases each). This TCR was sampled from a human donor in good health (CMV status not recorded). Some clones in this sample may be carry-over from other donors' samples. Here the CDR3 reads CSVSRDGSYEQYF. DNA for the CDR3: TGCAGCGTATCTCGGGACGGGTCCTACGAGCAGTACTTC.